This T cell receptor (beta chain) stems from a study of blood T cell repertoires in COVID-19. Study details: Some COVID-19 samples were acute and others convalescent; all came from the United States, Italy and Spain. PBMCs, B-cell-depleted T cells, or T cells were the source of the cDNA or gDNA that made up the material.

Germline values: CDR1 SGHRS, CDR2 YFSETQ. The CDR3 is made up of 15 amino acids. V was shortened by 8 bases and J by 7 bases, with 24 bases between the two germline ends. Original analysis: It was from reference gene primer amplification that nucleated cell counts were estimated. The assay was immunoSEQ multiplex PCR, and TCRdb's table has in-frame clones only and misses some. For V, J and clone size, that table is used; D and trimming come from the DNA. The data contain about 220,000 clones, roughly 80% of them singletons. Sequencing was done on a sample of peripheral blood. This sequence joins TRBV5-1 and TRBJ1-1; tentatively, D is TRBD1 (6 bases). This clonotype was sampled from a woman between 55 and 75 years old who had recovered from COVID-19. CDR3 sequence (DNA): TGCGCCAGACCCACCACCGACAGGAGGATTATTGAAGCTTTCTTT. Translating gives CARPTTDRRIIEAFF. Using reference TRBV5-1 and TRBJ1-1 for the parts outside the CDR3, the full variable domain is KAGVTQTPRYLIKTRGQQVTLSCSPISGHRSVSWYQQTPGQGLQFLFEYFSETQRNKGNFPGRFSGRQFSNSRSEMNVSTLELGDSALYLCARPTTDRRIIEAFFGQGTRLTVV.